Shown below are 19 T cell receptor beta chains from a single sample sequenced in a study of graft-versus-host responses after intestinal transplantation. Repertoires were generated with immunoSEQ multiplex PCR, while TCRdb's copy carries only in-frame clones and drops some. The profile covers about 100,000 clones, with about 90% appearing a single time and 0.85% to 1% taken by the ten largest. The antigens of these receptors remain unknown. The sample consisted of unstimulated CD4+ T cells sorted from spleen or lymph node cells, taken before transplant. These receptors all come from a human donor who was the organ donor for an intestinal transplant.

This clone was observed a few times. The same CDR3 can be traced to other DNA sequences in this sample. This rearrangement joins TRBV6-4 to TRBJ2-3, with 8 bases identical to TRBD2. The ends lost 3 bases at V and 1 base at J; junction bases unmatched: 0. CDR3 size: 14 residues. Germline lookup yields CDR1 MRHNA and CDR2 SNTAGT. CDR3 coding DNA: TGTGCCAGCAGTGATAGCGGGGGCACAGATACGCAGTATTTT. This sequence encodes CASSDSGGTDTQYF.

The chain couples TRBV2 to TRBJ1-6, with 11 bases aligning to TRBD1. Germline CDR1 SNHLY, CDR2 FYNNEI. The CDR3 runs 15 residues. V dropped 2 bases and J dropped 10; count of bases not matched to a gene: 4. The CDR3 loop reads CASSERTGGLSPLHF. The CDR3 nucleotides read TGTGCCAGCAGTGAACGGACAGGGGGCCTATCACCCCTCCACTTT.

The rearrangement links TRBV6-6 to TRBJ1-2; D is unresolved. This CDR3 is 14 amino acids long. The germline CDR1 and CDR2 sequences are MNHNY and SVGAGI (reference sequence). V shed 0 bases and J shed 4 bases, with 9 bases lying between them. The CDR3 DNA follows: TGTGCCAGCAGTTACTCCGATCGAAGCTATGGCTACACCTTC. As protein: CASSYSDRSYGYTF.

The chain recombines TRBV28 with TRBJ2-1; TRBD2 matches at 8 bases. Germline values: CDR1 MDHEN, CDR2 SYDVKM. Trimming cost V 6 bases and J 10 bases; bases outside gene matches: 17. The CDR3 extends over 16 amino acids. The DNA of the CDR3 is TGTGCCAGCAGGACCCCGGGAAAGTATAGCGGGGCCGAGCAGTTCTTC. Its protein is CASRTPGKYSGAEQFF. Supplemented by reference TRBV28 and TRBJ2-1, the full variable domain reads DVKVTQSSRYLVKRTGEKVFLECVQDMDHENMFWYRQDPGLGLRLIYFSYDVKMKEKGDIPEGYSVSREKKERFSLILESASTNQTSMYLCASRTPGKYSGAEQFFGPGTRLTVL.

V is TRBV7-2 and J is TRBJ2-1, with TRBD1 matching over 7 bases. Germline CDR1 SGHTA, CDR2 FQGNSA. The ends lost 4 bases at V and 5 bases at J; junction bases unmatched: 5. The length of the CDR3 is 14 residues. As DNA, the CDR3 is TGTGCCAGCAGCTGGGGGACAGTTAACAATGAGCAGTTCTTC. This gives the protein CASSWGTVNNEQFF.

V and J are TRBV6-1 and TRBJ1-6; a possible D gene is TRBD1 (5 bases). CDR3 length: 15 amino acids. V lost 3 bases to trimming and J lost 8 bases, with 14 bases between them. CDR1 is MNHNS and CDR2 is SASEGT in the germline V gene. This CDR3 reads CASSEQNAGYSPLHF. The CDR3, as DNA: TGTGCCAGCAGTGAGCAAAACGCAGGGTATTCACCCCTCCACTTT.

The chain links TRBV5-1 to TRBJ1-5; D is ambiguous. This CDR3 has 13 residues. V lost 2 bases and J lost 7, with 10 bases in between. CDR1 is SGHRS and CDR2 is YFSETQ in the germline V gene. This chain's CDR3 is CASSFEGPQPQHF. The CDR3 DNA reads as TGCGCCAGCAGCTTCGAAGGGCCACAGCCCCAGCATTTT.

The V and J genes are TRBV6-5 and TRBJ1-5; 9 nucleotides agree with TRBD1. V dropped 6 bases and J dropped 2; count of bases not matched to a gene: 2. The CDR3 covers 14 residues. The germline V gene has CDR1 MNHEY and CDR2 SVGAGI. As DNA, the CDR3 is TGTGCCAGCAGGCGGACAGGGGGCAATCAGCCCCAGCATTTT. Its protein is CASRRTGGNQPQHF.

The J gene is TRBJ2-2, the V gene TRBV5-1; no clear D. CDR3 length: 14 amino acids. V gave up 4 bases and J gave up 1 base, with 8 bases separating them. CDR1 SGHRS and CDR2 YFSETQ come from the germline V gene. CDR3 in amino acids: CASSVPRNTGELFF. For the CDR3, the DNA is TGCGCCAGCAGCGTCCCCAGGAACACCGGGGAGCTGTTTTTT.

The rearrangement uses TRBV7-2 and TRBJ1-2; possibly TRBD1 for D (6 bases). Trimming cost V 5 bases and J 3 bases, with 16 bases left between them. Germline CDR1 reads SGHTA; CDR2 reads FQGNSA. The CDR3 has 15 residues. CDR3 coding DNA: TGTGCCAGCAGCGTTAGGGCAGGGGAAGACTATGGCTACACCTTC. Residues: CASSVRAGEDYGYTF.

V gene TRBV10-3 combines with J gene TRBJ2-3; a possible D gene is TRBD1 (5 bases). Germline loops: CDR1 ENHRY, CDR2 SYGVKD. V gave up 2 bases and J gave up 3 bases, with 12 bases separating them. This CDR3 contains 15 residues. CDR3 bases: TGTGCCATCAGTGAGATTAACAAGGGGACAGATACGCAGTATTTT. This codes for CAISEINKGTDTQYF.

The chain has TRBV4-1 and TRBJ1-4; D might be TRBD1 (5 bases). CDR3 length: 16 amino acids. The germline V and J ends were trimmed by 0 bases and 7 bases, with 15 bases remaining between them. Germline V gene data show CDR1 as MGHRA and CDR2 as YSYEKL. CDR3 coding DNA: TGCGCCAGCAGCCAAGATCGGCAGGGAAGCGGTGAAAAACTGTTTTTT. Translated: CASSQDRQGSGEKLFF.

CDR3 coding DNA: TGTGCCAGCAGCCTACAGGCAGGGAGCTCCTACGAGCAGTACTTC. Its protein product is CASSLQAGSSYEQYF. This chain uses TRBV7-3 with TRBJ2-7; D is possibly TRBD1 or TRBD2 (5 bases each). Trimming took off 5 bases at V and 0 bases at J, with 14 bases between the two ends. Looked up from germline, CDR1 is SGHTA and CDR2 is FQGTGA. The CDR3 covers 15 residues.

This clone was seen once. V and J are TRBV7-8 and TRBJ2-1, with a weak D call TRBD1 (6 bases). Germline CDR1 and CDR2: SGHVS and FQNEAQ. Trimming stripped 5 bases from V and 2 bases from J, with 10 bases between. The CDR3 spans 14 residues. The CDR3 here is CASSDRSAYNEQFF. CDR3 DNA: TGTGCCAGCAGCGACAGGTCCGCCTACAATGAGCAGTTCTTC. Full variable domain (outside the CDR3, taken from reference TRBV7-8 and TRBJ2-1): GAGVSQSPRYKVAKRGQDVALRCDPISGHVSLFWYQQALGQGPEFLTYFQNEAQLDKSGLPSDRFFAERPEGSVSTLKIQRTQQEDSAVYLCASSDRSAYNEQFFGPGTRLTVL.

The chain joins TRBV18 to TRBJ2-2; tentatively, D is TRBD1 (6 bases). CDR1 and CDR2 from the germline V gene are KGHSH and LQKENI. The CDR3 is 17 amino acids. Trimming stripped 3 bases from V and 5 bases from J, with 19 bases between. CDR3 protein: CASSPADRSPLTGELFF. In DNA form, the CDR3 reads TGTGCCAGCTCACCGGCAGACAGGAGCCCTTTAACCGGGGAGCTGTTTTTT. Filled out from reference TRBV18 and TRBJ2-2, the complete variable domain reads NAGVMQNPRHLVRRRGQEARLRCSPMKGHSHVYWYRQLPEEGLKFMVYLQKENIIDESGMPKERFSAEFPKEGPSILRIQQVVRGDSAAYFCASSPADRSPLTGELFFGEGSRLTVL.

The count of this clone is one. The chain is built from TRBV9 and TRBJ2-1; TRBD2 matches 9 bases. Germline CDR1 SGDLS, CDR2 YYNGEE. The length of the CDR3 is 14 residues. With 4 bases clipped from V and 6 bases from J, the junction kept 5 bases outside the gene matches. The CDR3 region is CASSPRGGFNEQFF. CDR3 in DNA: TGTGCCAGCAGCCCGCGGGGGGGCTTCAATGAGCAGTTCTTC.

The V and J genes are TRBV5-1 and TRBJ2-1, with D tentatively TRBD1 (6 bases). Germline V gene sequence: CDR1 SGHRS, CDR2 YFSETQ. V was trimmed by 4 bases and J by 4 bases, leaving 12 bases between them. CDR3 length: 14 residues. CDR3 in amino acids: CASSPRTVYNEQFF. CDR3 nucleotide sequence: TGCGCCAGCAGCCCCCGGACAGTATACAATGAGCAGTTCTTC.

CDR3 region: CASRSQGGVGQPQHF. As DNA, the CDR3 is TGTGCCAGTCGTTCTCAGGGGGGCGTGGGTCAGCCCCAGCATTTT. The V call is TRBV19, the J call TRBJ1-5; 7 nucleotides match TRBD1. CDR3 length: 15 amino acids. Germline V lookup: CDR1 LNHDA, CDR2 SQIVND (reference sequence). V was pared by 8 bases and J by 6 bases, with 13 bases of the junction left unmatched.

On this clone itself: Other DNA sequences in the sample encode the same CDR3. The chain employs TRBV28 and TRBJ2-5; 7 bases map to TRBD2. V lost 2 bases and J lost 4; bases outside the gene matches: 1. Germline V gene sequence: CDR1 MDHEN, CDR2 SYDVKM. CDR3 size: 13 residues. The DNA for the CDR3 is TGTGCCAGCAGTTTAGGGGGGGGAGAGACCCAGTACTTC. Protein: CASSLGGGETQYF.